This entry lists 18 T cell receptor beta chains sequenced from one sample in a study of CD8 T cells in Susac syndrome. Random hexamers were used to reverse transcribe an amount of about 0.5 to 1 ug RNA. TCRdb itself ran the immunoSEQ multiplex PCR reads through MiXCR, one entry per CDR3 protein. The sample has 110,000 to 150,000 distinct CDR3 sequences; approximately 94% are singletons. The sample taken for sequencing was CD4+ T cells from PBMCs. The receptors here all came from a human donor with Susac syndrome.

This clonotype was observed a single time. This rearrangement joins TRBV20-1 to TRBJ2-6; 7 bases match TRBD1. The CDR3 runs 16 residues. With 3 bases clipped from V and 0 bases from J, the junction kept 5 bases outside the gene matches. Per germline, CDR1 DFQATT and CDR2 SNEGSKA (reference sequence). Here the CDR3 DNA reads TGCAGTGCTAGCAGGGACAGCCTCTCTGGGGCCAACGTCCTGACTTTC. This codes for CSASRDSLSGANVLTF.

The DNA for the CDR3 is TGTGCCAGCAGCTCCAGGACTCGGGAGCAGTTCTTC. This sequence encodes CASSSRTREQFF. This chain uses TRBV9 with TRBJ2-1, with D possibly TRBD2 on 5 matching bases. CDR3 length: 12 residues. Trimming cost V 4 bases and J 10 bases, with 12 bases left between them. CDR1 and CDR2 from the germline V gene are SGDLS and YYNGEE.

This chain uses TRBV14 with TRBJ2-2, with D perhaps matching TRBD1 (6 bases). The CDR3 has 13 residues. Trimming took off 4 bases at V and 6 bases at J, with 9 bases between the two ends. Germline loops: CDR1 SGHDN, CDR2 FVKESK. The CDR3 sequence: CASSPGQPGELFF. Written as DNA, the CDR3 is TGTGCCAGCAGCCCCGGACAGCCCGGGGAGCTGTTTTTT. The full variable domain, rest sourced from reference TRBV14 and TRBJ2-2, is EAGVTQFPSHSVIEKGQTVTLRCDPISGHDNLYWYRRVMGKEIKFLLHFVKESKQDESGMPNNRFLAERTGGTYSTLKVQPAELEDSGVYFCASSPGQPGELFFGEGSRLTVL.

The CDR3 DNA is TGTGCCAGTAGTATTGTAGCGGGCTCCACAGATACGCAGTATTTT. Protein product: CASSIVAGSTDTQYF. The V call is TRBV19, the J call TRBJ2-3, with TRBD2 matching 7 bases. The CDR3 has 15 amino acids. CDR1 is LNHDA and CDR2 is SQIVND in the germline V gene (reference sequence). V was clipped by 3 bases and J by 2 bases; unmatched bases: 5.

The rearrangement joins TRBV6-5 to TRBJ2-3; possibly TRBD2 for D (7 bases). Germline CDR1 is MNHEY and CDR2 is SVGAGI. The length of the CDR3 is 14 residues. With 2 bases removed from V and 6 bases from J, the gap between germline ends came to 12 bases. The CDR3 loop is CASSYRGGRDTQYF. The CDR3 nucleotides are TGTGCCAGCAGTTACAGGGGGGGCAGGGATACGCAGTATTTT.

V is TRBV9 and J is TRBJ2-5; TRBD2 is a possible D gene (6 bases). There are 14 residues in the CDR3. Germline V gene sequence: CDR1 SGDLS, CDR2 YYNGEE. The V end lost 2 bases, the J end lost 1 base, and 9 bases lay between the germline ends. DNA of the CDR3: TGTGCCAGCAGCGTGGGGGGAGGCCAAGAGACCCAGTACTTC. The encoded protein is CASSVGGGQETQYF. Looking up the rest from reference TRBV9 and TRBJ2-5 gives the full variable domain: DSGVTQTPKHLITATGQRVTLRCSPRSGDLSVYWYQQSLDQGLQFLIQYYNGEERAKGNILERFSAQQFPDLHSELNLSSLELGDSALYFCASSVGGGQETQYFGPGTRLLVL.

This chain joins TRBV20-1 and TRBJ1-3; D not resolved. The CDR3 runs to 17 residues. Trimming removed 0 bases at V and 3 bases at J, with 18 bases between. CDR1 and CDR2 (germline): DFQATT, SNEGSKA (reference sequence). CDR3 loop: CSARDPGRAVFGNTIYF. For the CDR3, the DNA is TGCAGTGCTAGAGATCCTGGACGGGCAGTTTTTGGAAACACCATATATTTT.

The chain carries TRBV29-1 and TRBJ1-1; D is unresolved. The CDR3 has 13 residues. Trimming left V 2 bases short and J 2 bases short, with 9 bases between. CDR1 and CDR2 (germline): SQVTM, ANQGSEA. CDR3: CSVEQVGNTEAFF. As DNA, the CDR3 is TGCAGCGTTGAACAGGTTGGAAACACTGAAGCTTTCTTT. The full variable domain, rest sourced from reference TRBV29-1 and TRBJ1-1, is SAVISQKPSRDICQRGTSLTIQCQVDSQVTMMFWYRQQPGQSLTLIATANQGSEATYESGFVIDKFPISRPNLTFSTLTVSNMSPEDSSIYLCSVEQVGNTEAFFGQGTRLTVV.

This clonotype was counted between two and nine times. The rearrangement joins TRBV5-1 to TRBJ2-3; D is ambiguous. The CDR3 length is 14 residues. The germline gives CDR1 SGHRS, CDR2 YFSETQ. Trimming stripped 1 base from V and 1 base from J, with 7 bases between. CDR3 in amino acids: CASSLFPGTDTQYF. DNA for the CDR3: TGCGCCAGCAGCTTGTTTCCGGGCACAGATACGCAGTATTTT.

The CDR3, as DNA: TGCAGTGCTAGTGGTCTAACTAGCGGGGGCTACGAGCAGTACTTC. It specifies CSASGLTSGGYEQYF. The rearrangement links TRBV20-1 to TRBJ2-7; 11 nucleotides match TRBD2. In germline, CDR1 is DFQATT, CDR2 SNEGSKA (reference sequence). Losses at the gene ends were 3 bases for V and 3 bases for J; bases not matched to a gene: 7. The CDR3 length is 15 residues.

The V gene is TRBV15, the J gene TRBJ2-7; possibly TRBD1 for D (6 bases). Germline V gene sequence: CDR1 LNHNV, CDR2 YYDKDF (reference sequence). This CDR3 comprises 17 residues. V gave up 0 bases and J gave up 9 bases, with 24 bases separating them. CDR3 protein: CATSRDAGAAPRTRQYF. CDR3 DNA sequence: TGTGCCACCAGCAGAGATGCAGGGGCCGCTCCGCGTACGAGGCAGTACTTC.

This clonotype was observed once. The rearrangement uses TRBV20-1 and TRBJ1-5; maybe TRBD1 (5 bases). CDR1 is DFQATT and CDR2 is SNEGSKA in the germline V gene (reference sequence). CDR3 length equals 14 residues. V was pared by 2 bases and J by 0 bases, with 8 bases between. CDR3 protein: CSARNRLSNQPQHF. As DNA, the CDR3 is TGCAGTGCTAGAAACAGGCTTAGCAATCAGCCCCAGCATTTT.

V gene TRBV12-3 or TRBV12-4 combines with J gene TRBJ2-5, with D possibly TRBD2 on 5 matching bases. The CDR3 contains 12 residues. Trimming left V 6 bases short and J 2 bases short, with 7 bases between. The CDR3 coding sequence is TGTGCCAGCAGCTGGACTCAAGAGACCCAGTACTTC. Its protein is CASSWTQETQYF.

The chain uses TRBV4-1 and TRBJ2-1, with D uncertain. The length of the CDR3 is 13 residues. Between the trimmed V and J ends, which lost 2 bases and 7 bases, there was a span of 9 bases. Germline lookup yields CDR1 MGHRA and CDR2 YSYEKL. The CDR3 DNA is TGCGCCAGCAGCCAATCATCACTGAATGAGCAGTTCTTC. Translated: CASSQSSLNEQFF.

The chain joins TRBV2 to TRBJ2-7; no reliable D call. V was pared by 3 bases and J by 6 bases, with 9 bases between. This CDR3 is 12 amino acids long. Germline V gives CDR1 SNHLY, CDR2 FYNNEI. This CDR3 is CASSEPPAEQYF. Here the CDR3 DNA reads TGTGCCAGCAGTGAGCCCCCGGCCGAGCAGTACTTC.

V gene TRBV15 combines with J gene TRBJ2-3; 8 bases are shared with TRBD1. This CDR3 spans 16 amino acids. Trimming at V came to 2 bases and at J to 2 bases, leaving 6 bases not matched to a gene. Germline V gives CDR1 LNHNV, CDR2 YYDKDF (reference sequence). The CDR3 spells CATSRLQTGDTDTQYF. The CDR3 DNA reads TGTGCCACCAGCAGATTACAGACAGGGGACACAGATACGCAGTATTTT.

V is TRBV29-1 and J is TRBJ1-2, with D unresolved. Trimming took 1 base from V and 1 from J, leaving 10 bases between them. This CDR3 contains 14 residues. Germline assignment: CDR1 SQVTM and CDR2 ANQGSEA. The CDR3 loop reads CSVEGNSRNYGYTF. CDR3 nucleotide sequence: TGCAGCGTTGAAGGGAACAGTCGTAACTATGGCTACACCTTC.

DNA for the CDR3: TGTGCCAGCAGCCGAATTAGCCACGAGCAGTACTTC. This translates into CASSRISHEQYF. V and J are TRBV3-1 and TRBJ2-7; unclear D gene. The V gene lost 4 bases and the J gene lost 5 bases, with 9 bases spanning the gap. The CDR3 sequence is 12 residues long. The germline CDR1 and CDR2 sequences are LGHDT and YNNKEL (reference sequence).